The clone carrying this TCR beta chain was counted between two and nine times. Its antigen remains unidentified. The data originate from a study of CD8 T cells in ankylosing spondylitis. Whole-study findings and limits: Matched ankylosing spondylitis synovial fluid reportedly contained a significantly enriched population of disease-linked clones.

TCRdb itself ran the 5' RACE reads through MiXCR, one entry per CDR3 protein. The sample lists 150,000 or so distinct CDR3 sequences, 9.5% to 10% seen once, with around 15% in the top ten. Between the trimmed V and J ends, which lost 1 base and 11 bases, there was a span of 12 bases. This CDR3 contains 14 residues. Germline V gene sequence: CDR1 MGHRA, CDR2 YSYEKL. Sequences were obtained from blood, either unsorted or a sorted T cell fraction (not recorded which). The rearrangement links TRBV4-1 to TRBJ1-6; D not resolved. This receptor was obtained from a female donor with ankylosing spondylitis or in good health (not recorded which). The chain's CDR3 is CASSQGDSVPPLHF. The CDR3 bases are TGCGCCAGCAGCCAAGGTGATTCAGTACCACCCCTCCACTTT.